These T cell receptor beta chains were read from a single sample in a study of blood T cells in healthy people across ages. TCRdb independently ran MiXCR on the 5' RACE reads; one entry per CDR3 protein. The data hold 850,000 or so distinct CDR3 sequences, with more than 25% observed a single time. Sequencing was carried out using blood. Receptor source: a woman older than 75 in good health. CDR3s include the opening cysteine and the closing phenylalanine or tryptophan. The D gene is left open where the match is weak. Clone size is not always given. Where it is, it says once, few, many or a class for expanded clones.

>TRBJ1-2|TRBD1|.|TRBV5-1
TGCGCCAGCAGCACCAACAGGGGAGCTTATGGCTACACCTTC
CASSTNRGAYGYTF
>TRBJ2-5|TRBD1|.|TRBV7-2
TGTGCCAGCAGCTTAATGTCGACAGGGGGGCAAGAGACCCAGTACTTC
CASSLMSTGGQETQYF
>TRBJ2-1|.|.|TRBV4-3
TGCGCCAGCAGCCAAGATGCAGGACGGAGCTTCCACAATGAGCAGTTCTTC
CASSQDAGRSFHNEQFF
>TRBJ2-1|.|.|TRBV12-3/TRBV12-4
TGTGCCAGCAGTTTAGGAAGCCGGGACAATGAGCAGTTCTTC
CASSLGSRDNEQFF
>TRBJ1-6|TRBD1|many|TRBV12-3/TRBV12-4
TGTGCCAGCAGTTCAGGGGGACAGGTCAATTCACCCCTCCACTTT
CASSSGGQVNSPLHF
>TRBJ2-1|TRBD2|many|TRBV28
TGTGCCAGCAGTTCCCTCAGCGGGGGGGATTACAATGAGCAGTTCTTC
CASSSLSGGDYNEQFF
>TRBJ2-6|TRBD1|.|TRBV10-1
TGCGCCAGCAGCACCGGGACAGGGCCTTCTGGGGCCAACGTCCTGACTTTC
CASSTGTGPSGANVLTF
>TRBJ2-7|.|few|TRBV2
TGTGCCAGCAGCCAGGGTACCCACGAGCAGTACTTC
CASSQGTHEQYF
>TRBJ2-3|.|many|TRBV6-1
TGTGCCAGCGGACCCGGCTCTAGCACAGATACGCAGTATTTT
CASGPGSSTDTQYF
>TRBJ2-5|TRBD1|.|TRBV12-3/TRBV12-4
TGTGCCAGCAGTGTCCGAGGACAGGGGATTGAGACCCAGTACTTC
CASSVRGQGIETQYF
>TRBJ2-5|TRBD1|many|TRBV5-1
TGCGCCAGCAGGAGAGGGGACAGTCACCAAGAGACCCAGTACTTC
CASRRGDSHQETQYF
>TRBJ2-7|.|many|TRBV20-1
TGCAGTGCTAGTTCCGGGACGGGCTCCTACGAGCAGTACTTC
CSASSGTGSYEQYF
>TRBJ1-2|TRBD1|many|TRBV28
TGTGCCAGCAGTGGACAGGGGGCGTTTGGCTACACCTTC
CASSGQGAFGYTF
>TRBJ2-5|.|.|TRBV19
TGTGCCAGTAGTATCACACAGACCCAAGAGACCCAGTACTTC
CASSITQTQETQYF
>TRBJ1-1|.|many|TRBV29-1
TGCAGCGCCGCGAGCGTAAGGGGTGTGGGGACTGAAGCTTTCTTT
CSAASVRGVGTEAFF
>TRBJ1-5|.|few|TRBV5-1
TGCGCCAGCAGCTTTGGGGGCGCAAGCAATCAGCCCCAGCATTTT
CASSFGGASNQPQHF
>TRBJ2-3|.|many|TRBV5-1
TGCGCCAGCAGCTTGTCGGGGGCCACCCGGGATACGCAGTATTTT
CASSLSGATRDTQYF
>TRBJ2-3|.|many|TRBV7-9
TGTGCCAGCAGCTACCTGGCACCCAACACAGATACGCAGTATTTT
CASSYLAPNTDTQYF
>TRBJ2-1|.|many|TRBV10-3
TGTGCCATCAGTCCCGGCCGAGTGCAGTTCTTC
CAISPGRVQFF
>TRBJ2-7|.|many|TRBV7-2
TGTGCCAGCAGCTTAGTAGGTACCTCGGAGCAGTACTTC
CASSLVGTSEQYF
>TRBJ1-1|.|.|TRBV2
TGTGCCAGCAGAAGGATCACTGAAGCTTTCTTT
CASRRITEAFF
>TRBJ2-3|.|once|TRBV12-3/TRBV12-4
TGTGCCAGCACCCGTGGGACCAACACAGATACGCAGTATTTT
CASTRGTNTDTQYF
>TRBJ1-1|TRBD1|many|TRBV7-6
TGTGCCAGCAGCAGTAACAGGGGGTCGAACACTGAAGCTTTCTTT
CASSSNRGSNTEAFF
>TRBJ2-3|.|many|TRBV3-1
TGTGCCAGCAGCCAAAACACAGATACGCAGTATTTT
CASSQNTDTQYF
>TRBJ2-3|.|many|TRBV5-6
TGCGCCAGCAGCTTCCAAAGCACAGATACGCAGTATTTT
CASSFQSTDTQYF
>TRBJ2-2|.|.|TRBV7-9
TGTGCCAGCAGCTTAGTATCAGGGAAGGCCGACACCGGGGAGCTGTTTTTT
CASSLVSGKADTGELFF